This TCR beta chain is drawn from a study of post-analysis software for immune sequencing data. Overall study: Relapsing-remitting, secondary progressive and progressive-relapsing forms of multiple sclerosis all featured among disease courses.

This clonotype appeared a few times. The antigen remains undetermined. V was trimmed by 3 bases and J by 4 bases, leaving 9 bases between them. Germline CDR1 is SGHVS and CDR2 is FQNEAQ. The length of the CDR3 is 13 residues. The library was made from cDNA and included unique molecular identifiers. TCRdb used MiXCR to reprocess the PCR reads, holding one entry per CDR3 protein. The sample shows 170,000 or so distinct CDR3 sequences, approximately 31% of them seen only once. Study conclusions and caveats: About 5 TRBV segments occurring more often in patients than controls included TRBV5-6, TRBV5-1 and TRBV20-1. With F measure, samples from one preparation batch clustered together strongly. Significantly lower normalized Chao1 diversity was found in patients with multiple sclerosis relative to controls.

The genes are TRBV7-8 and TRBJ1-1; D unresolved. This receptor was obtained from a girl between 5 and 17 years old with multiple sclerosis. The sequenced material came from blood. The CDR3 DNA reads TGTGCCAGCAGCTTCGTACAGACCACTGAAGCTTTCTTT. Amino acid sequence: CASSFVQTTEAFF. Full variable domain (outside the CDR3, taken from reference TRBV7-8 and TRBJ1-1): GAGVSQSPRYKVAKRGQDVALRCDPISGHVSLFWYQQALGQGPEFLTYFQNEAQLDKSGLPSDRFFAERPEGSVSTLKIQRTQQEDSAVYLCASSFVQTTEAFFGQGTRLTVV.